This T cell receptor beta chain was observed in a study of blood T cell repertoires in COVID-19. CDR1 is PRHDT, CDR2 FYEKMQ, per germline (reference sequence). The germline V and J ends were trimmed by 0 bases and 0 bases, with 3 bases remaining between them. This CDR3 spans 14 amino acids. This table comes from immunoSEQ multiplex PCR, and its TCRdb copy is limited to in-frame clones, with some not included. The data hold roughly 350,000 clones, with more than 70% observed a single time. The rearrangement links TRBV13 to TRBJ1-3, with D unclear. Sequencing was performed on peripheral blood. This TCR was sampled from a woman in her seventies with COVID-19, enrolled during active disease. CDR3 residues: CASSLGYSGNTIYF. The CDR3 coding sequence is TGTGCCAGCAGCTTAGGGTACTCTGGAAACACCATATATTTT.